The clone carrying this T cell receptor beta chain has more than one count but fewer than ten. Its target is unknown. Mouse gene names apply. The read terminates 1 residue ahead of where the CDR3 ends, so the germline J gene completes it. Measured with immunoSEQ multiplex PCR; TCRdb has only the in-frame clones, and not every one. Of about 2,800 clones detected, approximately 43% appear once; the ten largest clones hold roughly 20%. These data belong to a study of tissue T cells after allogeneic stem cell transplantation. Study-wide results and caveats: Anatomically similar tissues had similar TCR repertoires within each patient. Motif-based clustering found tissue-specific repertoire signatures shared across patients, though few clones were shared.

As to time point: mouse harvest day 14 after allogeneic transplant. Mouse grafts combined 10^7 T-cell-depleted bone marrow cells with 10^6 splenic CD5+ T cells. V gave up 0 bases and J gave up 1 base; unmatched junction bases: 7. The germline V gene has CDR1 KGHPV and CDR2 FQNQEV (reference sequence). The CDR3 is 17 amino acids. The sequencing sample was made of gut tissue. This receptor was identified in a female BALB/c mouse given C57BL/6 T cells with graft-versus-host disease after an allogeneic hematopoietic cell transplant. J is TRBJ2-4 and V is TRBV26; 7 bases are shared with TRBD1. The CDR3 loop is CASSLSLAGGGQNTLYF. The CDR3 DNA, read in part, is TGTGCCAGCAGTCTGTCGTTGGCAGGGGGAGGTCAAAACACCTTGTAC.